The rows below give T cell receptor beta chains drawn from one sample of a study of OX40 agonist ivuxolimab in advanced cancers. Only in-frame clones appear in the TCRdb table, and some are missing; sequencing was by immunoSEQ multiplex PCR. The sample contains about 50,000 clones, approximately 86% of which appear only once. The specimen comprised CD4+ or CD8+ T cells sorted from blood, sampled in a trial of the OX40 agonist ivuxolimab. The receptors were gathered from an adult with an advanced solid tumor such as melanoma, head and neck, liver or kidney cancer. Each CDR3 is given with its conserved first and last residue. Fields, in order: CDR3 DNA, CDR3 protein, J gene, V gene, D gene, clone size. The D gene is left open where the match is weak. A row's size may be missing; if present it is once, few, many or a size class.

cdr3_nt: TGTGCCTGGAGTGTTGGGGTTAACTATGGCTACACCTTC; cdr3_aa: CAWSVGVNYGYTF; j_call: TRBJ1-2; v_call: TRBV30; d_call: .; clone_size: .
cdr3_nt: TGCGCCAGCAGCTTCAGCGACAGTAACTATGGCTACACCTTC; cdr3_aa: CASSFSDSNYGYTF; j_call: TRBJ1-2; v_call: TRBV5-1; d_call: .; clone_size: .
cdr3_nt: TGTGCCAGTACCCAAACCCCGGGACAGGGGCCCTACGAGCAGTACTTC; cdr3_aa: CASTQTPGQGPYEQYF; j_call: TRBJ2-7; v_call: TRBV19; d_call: TRBD1; clone_size: .
cdr3_nt: TGTGCTAGCAGCTTAGATGGGACAGGGGTTGCGTCCTTC; cdr3_aa: CASSLDGTGVASF; j_call: TRBJ2-7; v_call: TRBV7-7; d_call: TRBD1; clone_size: .
cdr3_nt: TGTGCCAGCAGCCCTGACGGATACAATCAGCCCCAGCATTTT; cdr3_aa: CASSPDGYNQPQHF; j_call: TRBJ1-5; v_call: TRBV7-8; d_call: .; clone_size: .
cdr3_nt: TGTGCCAGCAGTTTCGGACAGCCCTACGAGCAGTACTTC; cdr3_aa: CASSFGQPYEQYF; j_call: TRBJ2-7; v_call: TRBV27; d_call: .; clone_size: .
cdr3_nt: TGCAGTGCTAGTGGCTACACCTTC; cdr3_aa: CSASGYTF; j_call: TRBJ1-2; v_call: TRBV20-1; d_call: .; clone_size: .
cdr3_nt: TGTGCCAGCAGCATCTTCCAGGGGGATCTAGGCTACACCTTC; cdr3_aa: CASSIFQGDLGYTF; j_call: TRBJ1-2; v_call: TRBV27; d_call: TRBD1; clone_size: .
cdr3_nt: TGTGCCAGCAGTTTAACGGGACAGGGGACCGCCTATGGCTACACCTTC; cdr3_aa: CASSLTGQGTAYGYTF; j_call: TRBJ1-2; v_call: TRBV27; d_call: TRBD1; clone_size: .
cdr3_nt: TGCGCCAGCAGCCAAGGGACAGGGTTTGATTCACCCCTCCACTTT; cdr3_aa: CASSQGTGFDSPLHF; j_call: TRBJ1-6; v_call: TRBV4-3; d_call: TRBD1; clone_size: once
cdr3_nt: TGTGCCAGCAGTTTATTAGGGGACGGAAACATTCAGTACTTC; cdr3_aa: CASSLLGDGNIQYF; j_call: TRBJ2-4; v_call: TRBV27; d_call: .; clone_size: .
cdr3_nt: TGCGCCAGCAGCCAAGAAAGTCGCCGAACCTCTGGGGCCAACGTCCTGACTTTC; cdr3_aa: CASSQESRRTSGANVLTF; j_call: TRBJ2-6; v_call: TRBV4-3; d_call: .; clone_size: .
cdr3_nt: TGTGCCAGCAGCCTGGGGGTGGGGACCGGGGAGCTGTTTTTT; cdr3_aa: CASSLGVGTGELFF; j_call: TRBJ2-2; v_call: TRBV9; d_call: .; clone_size: .
cdr3_nt: TGTGCCAGCAGCTTAGGCAGGGCCGATCAGCCCCAGCATTTT; cdr3_aa: CASSLGRADQPQHF; j_call: TRBJ1-5; v_call: TRBV7-6; d_call: .; clone_size: .
cdr3_nt: TGCGCCAGCAGCCAAGGATTTGATACCCACGAGCAGTACTTC; cdr3_aa: CASSQGFDTHEQYF; j_call: TRBJ2-7; v_call: TRBV4-3; d_call: .; clone_size: .
cdr3_nt: TGTGCCAGCACTGGGACTAGCGGGGGGGTAGATACGCAGTATTTT; cdr3_aa: CASTGTSGGVDTQYF; j_call: TRBJ2-3; v_call: TRBV5-4; d_call: TRBD2; clone_size: .
cdr3_nt: TGTGCCAGCAGCTTAATCAGGACGGGTTACAATGAGCAGTTCTTC; cdr3_aa: CASSLIRTGYNEQFF; j_call: TRBJ2-1; v_call: TRBV7-9; d_call: .; clone_size: .
cdr3_nt: TGTGCCAGCAGCTTATTAGGGGATGAGCAGTTCTTC; cdr3_aa: CASSLLGDEQFF; j_call: TRBJ2-1; v_call: TRBV7-2; d_call: .; clone_size: .
cdr3_nt: TGTGCCAGCAGCGCGGGACTAGCGGGGGGAGCGAACACCGGGGAGCTGTTTTTT; cdr3_aa: CASSAGLAGGANTGELFF; j_call: TRBJ2-2; v_call: TRBV5-6; d_call: TRBD2; clone_size: .
cdr3_nt: TGTGCCAGCAGTTTATTCGCAGGTGGGGCCAAAAACATTCAGTACTTC; cdr3_aa: CASSLFAGGAKNIQYF; j_call: TRBJ2-4; v_call: TRBV28; d_call: .; clone_size: .
cdr3_nt: TGCGCCAGCGCTCCTTTGACAGGGGATCTGGGTGGCTACACCTTC; cdr3_aa: CASAPLTGDLGGYTF; j_call: TRBJ1-2; v_call: TRBV4-1; d_call: TRBD1; clone_size: .
cdr3_nt: TGTGCCAGCAGCTTAAGAGAAGGGGGGCGGGAGGCTTTCTTT; cdr3_aa: CASSLREGGREAFF; j_call: TRBJ1-1; v_call: TRBV5-6; d_call: .; clone_size: .
cdr3_nt: TGTGCCAGCAGCTTAAATATAGGGCTAGCGGGGGATGAGCAGTTCTTC; cdr3_aa: CASSLNIGLAGDEQFF; j_call: TRBJ2-1; v_call: TRBV7-9; d_call: TRBD2; clone_size: once
cdr3_nt: TGTGCCAGCAGACTCAAGGACAGCCGGTACCGCACAGATACGCAGTATTTT; cdr3_aa: CASRLKDSRYRTDTQYF; j_call: TRBJ2-3; v_call: TRBV27; d_call: .; clone_size: .
cdr3_nt: TGTGCCAGCAGCTCCTGGGGGATAGGCAGATCGGAAGAGACCCAGTACTTC; cdr3_aa: CASSSWGIGRSEETQYF; j_call: TRBJ2-5; v_call: TRBV7-2; d_call: .; clone_size: .
cdr3_nt: TGTGCCAGCAGCTCCCCCGTGGGGGGGCAAGAGACCCAGTACTTC; cdr3_aa: CASSSPVGGQETQYF; j_call: TRBJ2-5; v_call: TRBV7-9; d_call: TRBD2; clone_size: once
cdr3_nt: TGCGCCAGCAGCCAAGGGGGGCCAGATTCACCCCTCCACTTT; cdr3_aa: CASSQGGPDSPLHF; j_call: TRBJ1-6; v_call: TRBV4-1; d_call: .; clone_size: few
cdr3_nt: TGTGCCAGCAGCTTTTCGGACAGGCTGAACACTGAAGCTTTCTTT; cdr3_aa: CASSFSDRLNTEAFF; j_call: TRBJ1-1; v_call: TRBV7-2; d_call: TRBD1; clone_size: medium-sized
cdr3_nt: TGTGCCAGCAGCGTTGTAGGGGGGGCCAGCAAAAACATTCAGTACTTC; cdr3_aa: CASSVVGGASKNIQYF; j_call: TRBJ2-4; v_call: TRBV27; d_call: .; clone_size: .
cdr3_nt: TGCGCCAGCAGCTGGACAGGGGCGGACACCGGGGAGCTGTTTTTT; cdr3_aa: CASSWTGADTGELFF; j_call: TRBJ2-2; v_call: TRBV5-1; d_call: TRBD1; clone_size: once
cdr3_nt: TGCAGCGTTGAAGACCGGGGACAGGGGGCAAACACCATATATTTT; cdr3_aa: CSVEDRGQGANTIYF; j_call: TRBJ1-3; v_call: TRBV29-1; d_call: TRBD1; clone_size: .
cdr3_nt: TGTGCCAGCAGCAGGACAGGTGACAATCAGCCCCAGCATTTT; cdr3_aa: CASSRTGDNQPQHF; j_call: TRBJ1-5; v_call: TRBV6-5; d_call: TRBD1; clone_size: .
cdr3_nt: TGTGCCAGCAGTATCATTGGGAGCGAGCAGTACTTC; cdr3_aa: CASSIIGSEQYF; j_call: TRBJ2-7; v_call: TRBV27; d_call: .; clone_size: .
cdr3_nt: TGCAGCGTTGATGGGGTCCCGGACGGAAAAAGTGGAAACATTCAGTACTTC; cdr3_aa: CSVDGVPDGKSGNIQYF; j_call: TRBJ2-4; v_call: TRBV29-1; d_call: .; clone_size: .
cdr3_nt: TGTGCCAGCAGTCCTAGCGGGGGCCTCTACGAGCAGTACTTC; cdr3_aa: CASSPSGGLYEQYF; j_call: TRBJ2-7; v_call: TRBV6-5; d_call: TRBD2; clone_size: .
cdr3_nt: TGCAGCGCCACGACAGGGGGAGAAGCTTTCTTT; cdr3_aa: CSATTGGEAFF; j_call: TRBJ1-1; v_call: TRBV29-1; d_call: TRBD1; clone_size: .
cdr3_nt: TGTGCCAGTATGACCACGATGGGGAGCTACGAGCAGTACTTC; cdr3_aa: CASMTTMGSYEQYF; j_call: TRBJ2-7; v_call: TRBV28; d_call: .; clone_size: .
cdr3_nt: TGTGCCACCAGCAGTGGGGACACTGAAGCTTTCTTT; cdr3_aa: CATSSGDTEAFF; j_call: TRBJ1-1; v_call: TRBV15; d_call: .; clone_size: .
cdr3_nt: TGCGCCAGCAGCCTTGGACAGGTGGCCGAGCAGTACTTC; cdr3_aa: CASSLGQVAEQYF; j_call: TRBJ2-7; v_call: TRBV4-1; d_call: TRBD1; clone_size: .
cdr3_nt: TGTGCCAGTAGTATAGGAAAGGGGGCTTCGGGTGAAGCTTTCTTT; cdr3_aa: CASSIGKGASGEAFF; j_call: TRBJ1-1; v_call: TRBV19; d_call: TRBD1; clone_size: .
cdr3_nt: TGTGCCAGCAGTTTATGGGGGACTAGCGCAAACAATGAGCAGTTCTTC; cdr3_aa: CASSLWGTSANNEQFF; j_call: TRBJ2-1; v_call: TRBV28; d_call: TRBD2; clone_size: .
cdr3_nt: TGTGCCTGGAGTGTAGGCCCAGGATCTTATAATTCACCCCTCCACTTT; cdr3_aa: CAWSVGPGSYNSPLHF; j_call: TRBJ1-6; v_call: TRBV30; d_call: .; clone_size: once
cdr3_nt: TGTGCCGGAACCAGGGATTCATCCACTGAAGCTTTCTTT; cdr3_aa: CAGTRDSSTEAFF; j_call: TRBJ1-1; v_call: TRBV2; d_call: .; clone_size: .
cdr3_nt: TGTGCCAGCAGCTTCGACTTTCGGAATGAGCAGTTCTTC; cdr3_aa: CASSFDFRNEQFF; j_call: TRBJ2-1; v_call: TRBV7-9; d_call: .; clone_size: medium-sized
cdr3_nt: TGTGCCAGCAGTGAAGTTATTATTCAGGGGCTCTATAATTCACCCCTCCACTTT; cdr3_aa: CASSEVIIQGLYNSPLHF; j_call: TRBJ1-6; v_call: TRBV6-1; d_call: .; clone_size: .
cdr3_nt: TGCGCCAGCAGGGCGTTTGGCGGGGGGGCAGATACGCAGTATTTT; cdr3_aa: CASRAFGGGADTQYF; j_call: TRBJ2-3; v_call: TRBV4-1; d_call: TRBD2; clone_size: .
cdr3_nt: TGTGCCAGCAACCCGTGGGGACAGCATGGCTACACCTTC; cdr3_aa: CASNPWGQHGYTF; j_call: TRBJ1-2; v_call: TRBV11-2; d_call: TRBD1; clone_size: .
cdr3_nt: TGTGCCTGGAGTGGAACGACAGGACTATATGGCTACACCTTC; cdr3_aa: CAWSGTTGLYGYTF; j_call: TRBJ1-2; v_call: TRBV30; d_call: .; clone_size: .
cdr3_nt: TGTGCCAGCGTCGGCAGGGGGAATCAGCCCCAGCATTTT; cdr3_aa: CASVGRGNQPQHF; j_call: TRBJ1-5; v_call: TRBV2; d_call: TRBD1; clone_size: few
cdr3_nt: TGTGCCAGCAGTGCCTACTCAGGGGTAGCTTACACTGAAGCTTTCTTT; cdr3_aa: CASSAYSGVAYTEAFF; j_call: TRBJ1-1; v_call: TRBV25-1; d_call: .; clone_size: .
cdr3_nt: TGTGCCAGCAGTTATACAGGGGGCGACACTGAAGCTTTCTTT; cdr3_aa: CASSYTGGDTEAFF; j_call: TRBJ1-1; v_call: TRBV13; d_call: TRBD1; clone_size: .
cdr3_nt: TGTGCCATTTCCCCCCCGAGCTCCTACGAGCAGTACTTC; cdr3_aa: CAISPPSSYEQYF; j_call: TRBJ2-7; v_call: TRBV2; d_call: .; clone_size: .
cdr3_nt: TGTGCCAGCAGCCTTTCTGACGCCCCGGGGGAGCAGTACTTC; cdr3_aa: CASSLSDAPGEQYF; j_call: TRBJ2-7; v_call: TRBV7-9; d_call: .; clone_size: .